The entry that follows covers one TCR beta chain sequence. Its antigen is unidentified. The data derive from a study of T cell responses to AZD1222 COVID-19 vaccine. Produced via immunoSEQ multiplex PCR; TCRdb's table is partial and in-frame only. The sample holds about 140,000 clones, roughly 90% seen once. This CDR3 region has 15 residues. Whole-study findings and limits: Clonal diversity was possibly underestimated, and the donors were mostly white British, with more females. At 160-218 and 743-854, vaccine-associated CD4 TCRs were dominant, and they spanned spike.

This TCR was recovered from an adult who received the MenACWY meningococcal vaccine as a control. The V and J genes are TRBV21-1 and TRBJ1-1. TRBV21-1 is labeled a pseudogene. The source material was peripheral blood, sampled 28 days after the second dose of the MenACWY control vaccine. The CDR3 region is CASNCSGRMNTEAFF. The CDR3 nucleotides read TGTGCCAGCAATTGTAGCGGACGGATGAACACTGAAGCTTTCTTT.